These 7 T cell receptor beta chains originate from one sample sequenced in a study of low-dose radiotherapy and immunotherapy resistance in tumors. The time point is: before trial treatment. First-strand cDNA relied on TRAV- and TRBV-specific primers spanning alpha and beta chains. It was with a constant-region primer and a V-primer adapter that TCRs were amplified over around 18 PCR cycles. TCRdb redid the calling of the reads with MiXCR, one entry per CDR3 protein. The repertoire holds roughly 76,000 distinct CDR3 sequences, with over 15% as singletons. The input for sequencing was PBMCs, taken before treatment. The receptors shown here come from a male donor with prostate cancer.

This clonotype was seen ten or more times. The chain carries TRBV18 and TRBJ2-2; no definite D call. This CDR3 region has 12 residues. V was cut by 6 bases and J by 0 bases, with 2 bases left in between. Germline assignment: CDR1 KGHSH and CDR2 LQKENI. DNA for the CDR3: TGTGCCAGCTCCGCGAACACCGGGGAGCTGTTTTTT. Protein: CASSANTGELFF.

This clonotype was found many times. This chain links TRBV5-5 with TRBJ2-7; D is undetermined. The germline CDR1 and CDR2 sequences are SGHKS and YYEKEE (reference sequence). The CDR3 loop spans 16 amino acids. Trimming took off 0 bases at V and 1 base at J, with 14 bases between the two ends. CDR3 protein: CASSLELAVSSYEQYF. The CDR3 region has the DNA TGTGCCAGCAGCTTGGAACTTGCGGTTTCATCCTACGAGCAGTACTTC.

This clonotype was detected many times. This chain uses TRBV20-1 with TRBJ2-1; no clear D gene. Trimming removed 3 bases at V and 5 bases at J, with 20 bases between. There are 16 residues in the CDR3. CDR1 is DFQATT, CDR2 SNEGSKA, per germline (reference sequence). CDR3 bases: TGCAGTGCTAGTTTGGGCGGATACCAGAGAGACAATGAGCAGTTCTTC. Protein product: CSASLGGYQRDNEQFF.

This clonotype was counted many times. Here the CDR3 DNA reads TGTGCCAGCATCGAGGCCCGGACAGGGAGGCATGAGCAGTACTTC. Encoded protein: CASIEARTGRHEQYF. The chain has TRBV6-2 or TRBV6-3 and TRBJ2-7; 8 bases map to TRBD1. CDR1 is MNHEY and CDR2 is SVGEGT in the germline V gene. V lost 7 bases and J lost 7; bases outside the gene matches: 15. The CDR3 is 15 amino acids.

This clonotype was recorded many times. The genes are TRBV27 and TRBJ1-4, with a possible D match to TRBD1 (6 bases). Germline V gene sequence: CDR1 MNHEY, CDR2 SMNVEV (reference sequence). This CDR3 has 14 amino acids. Trimming left V 3 bases short and J 5 bases short, with 10 bases between. The CDR3: CASSFQGINEKLFF. DNA for the CDR3: TGTGCCAGCAGTTTTCAGGGGATAAATGAAAAACTGTTTTTT.

By frequency in the sample, this clonotype is medium-sized. The chain couples TRBV4-2 to TRBJ1-3; a weak D match, TRBD1 (5 bases). The V gene lost 5 bases and the J gene lost 2 bases, with 7 bases spanning the gap. Germline V gives CDR1 LGHNA, CDR2 YNFKEQ. This CDR3 spans 13 amino acids. The chain's CDR3 is CASSGGAGNTIYF. DNA for the CDR3: TGTGCCAGCAGCGGGGGAGCTGGAAACACCATATATTTT.

This clonotype was seen ten or more times. The V call is TRBV9, the J call TRBJ2-3; D remains ambiguous. V lost 0 bases and J lost 4, with 9 bases in between. This CDR3 is 14 amino acids long. Looked up from germline, CDR1 is SGDLS and CDR2 is YYNGEE. The CDR3 DNA is TGTGCCAGCAGCGTAGGGTGGGGTTCAGATACGCAGTATTTT. Translating it yields CASSVGWGSDTQYF.